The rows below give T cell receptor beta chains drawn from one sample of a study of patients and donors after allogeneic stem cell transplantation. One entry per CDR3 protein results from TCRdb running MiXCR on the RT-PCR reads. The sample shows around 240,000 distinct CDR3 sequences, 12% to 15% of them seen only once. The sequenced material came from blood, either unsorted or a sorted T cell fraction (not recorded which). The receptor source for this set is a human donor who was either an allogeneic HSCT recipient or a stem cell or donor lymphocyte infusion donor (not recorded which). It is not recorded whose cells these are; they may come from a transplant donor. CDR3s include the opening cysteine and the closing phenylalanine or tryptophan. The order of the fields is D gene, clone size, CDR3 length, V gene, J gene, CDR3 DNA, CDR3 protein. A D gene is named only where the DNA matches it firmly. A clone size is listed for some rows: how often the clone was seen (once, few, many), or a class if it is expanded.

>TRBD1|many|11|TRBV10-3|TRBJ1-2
TGTGCCATCAGAGACAGGGACGGCTACACCTTC
CAIRDRDGYTF
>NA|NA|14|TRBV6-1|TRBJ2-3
TGTGCCAGCAGCCTCCGGGGGTTCACAGATACGCAGTATTTT
CASSLRGFTDTQYF
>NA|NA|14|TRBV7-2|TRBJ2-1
TGTGCCAGCAGCTCCGGGCGGGTATACAATGAGCAGTTCTTC
CASSSGRVYNEQFF
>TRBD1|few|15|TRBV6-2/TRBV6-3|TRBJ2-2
TGTGCCAGCAGTTATGCCGGGACAGCCACCGGGGAGCTGTTTTTT
CASSYAGTATGELFF
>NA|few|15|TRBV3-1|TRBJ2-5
TGTGCCAGCAGCCAAGCCCGTATCCAACAAGAGACCCAGTACTTC
CASSQARIQQETQYF
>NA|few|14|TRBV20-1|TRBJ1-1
TGCAGTGCTAGTGCAGGGGCCGCCAACACTGAAGCTTTCTTT
CSASAGAANTEAFF
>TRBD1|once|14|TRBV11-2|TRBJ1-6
TGTGCCAGCAGCTTCTCAGGGGGGGACTTCACCCTCCACTTT
CASSFSGGDFTLHF
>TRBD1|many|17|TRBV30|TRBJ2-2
TGTGCCTGGAGTACCGACAGGGGTAAACGCGACACCGGGGAGCTGTTTTTT
CAWSTDRGKRDTGELFF
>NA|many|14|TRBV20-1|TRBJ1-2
TGCAGTGCTAAGCCGCCGGGGGGTCTATATGGCTACACCTTC
CSAKPPGGLYGYTF
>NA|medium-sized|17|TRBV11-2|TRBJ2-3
TGTGCCAGCAGCTTAGTGGGCTTCATGGCTAGCACAGATACGCAGTATTTT
CASSLVGFMASTDTQYF
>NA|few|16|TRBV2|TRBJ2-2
TGTGCCAGCAGTGGAAACCACAGGGCGAGCACCGGGGAGCTGTTTTTT
CASSGNHRASTGELFF
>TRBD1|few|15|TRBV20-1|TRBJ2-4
TGCAGTGCTTGGGGGACAGGGGGCGGAGCAAACATTCAGTACTTC
CSAWGTGGGANIQYF
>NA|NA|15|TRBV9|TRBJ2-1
TGTGCCAGCAGCCCCCGACTAGTTTCCTACAATGAGCAGTTCTTC
CASSPRLVSYNEQFF
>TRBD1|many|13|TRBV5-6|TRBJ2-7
TGTGCCAGCAGCCCCGACAGGGCTTACGAGCAGTACTTC
CASSPDRAYEQYF
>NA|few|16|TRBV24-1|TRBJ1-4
TGTGCCACCAGTGAGCGGGGGGCTGCAACTAATGAAAAACTGTTTTTT
CATSERGAATNEKLFF
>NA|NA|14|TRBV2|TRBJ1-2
TGTGCCAGCAGCCCTAAACGGGCCGGTGTTGGCTACACCTTC
CASSPKRAGVGYTF
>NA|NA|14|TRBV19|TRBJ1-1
TGTGCCAGTAGTATTGAAGGGTGGAGCACTGAAGCTTTCTTT
CASSIEGWSTEAFF
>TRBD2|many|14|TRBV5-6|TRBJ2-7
TGTGCCAGCAGCCTCCGGACTAGGGCCTACGAGCAGTACTTC
CASSLRTRAYEQYF
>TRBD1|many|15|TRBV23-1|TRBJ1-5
TGCGCCAGCAGTCAACTGACAGGGACTAATCAGCCCCAGCATTTT
CASSQLTGTNQPQHF
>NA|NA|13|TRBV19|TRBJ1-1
TGTGCCAGTAAACAACAGAAGAACACTGAAGCTTTCTTT
CASKQQKNTEAFF
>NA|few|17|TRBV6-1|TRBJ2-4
TGTGCCAGCAGGCCCGGGGGCCTGGCTCTAGCCAAAAACATTCAGTACTTC
CASRPGGLALAKNIQYF
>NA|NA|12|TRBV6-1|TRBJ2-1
TGTGCCAGCAATAGAGTGGGCAATGAGCAGTTCTTC
CASNRVGNEQFF
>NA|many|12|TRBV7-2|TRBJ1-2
TGTGCCAGCAGCCCTAGGACGGGGGACTACACCTTC
CASSPRTGDYTF
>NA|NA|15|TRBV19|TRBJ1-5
TGTGCCAGTACTACGGACGGACATAGCAATCAGCCCCAGCATTTT
CASTTDGHSNQPQHF
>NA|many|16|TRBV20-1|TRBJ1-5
TGCAGTGCCCCCACCGGGGGCTCCTATAGCAATCAGCCCCAGCATTTT
CSAPTGGSYSNQPQHF
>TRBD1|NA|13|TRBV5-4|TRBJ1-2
TGTGCCAGCAGCATGACAGGGGCCTATGGCTACACCTTC
CASSMTGAYGYTF
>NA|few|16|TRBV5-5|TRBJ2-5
TGTGCCAGCAGCTTGGGCGAGCAGGGCCCTCAAGAGACCCAGTACTTC
CASSLGEQGPQETQYF
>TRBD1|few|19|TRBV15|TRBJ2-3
TGTGCCACCAGCAGAGAAACCCGAGTCCGACAGGGGGCATCAGATACGCAGTATTTT
CATSRETRVRQGASDTQYF
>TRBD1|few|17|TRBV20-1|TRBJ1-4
TGCAGTGCGAGAGGCAGGACAGGGAAGGCCTTTAATGAAAAACTGTTTTTT
CSARGRTGKAFNEKLFF
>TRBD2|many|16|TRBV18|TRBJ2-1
TGTGCCAGCTCACGCGGAGCGGGAGAGACCTACAATGAGCAGTTCTTC
CASSRGAGETYNEQFF
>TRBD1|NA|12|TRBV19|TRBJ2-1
TGTGCCAGTAGTATAGGACAGGGTGGGCAGTTCTTC
CASSIGQGGQFF
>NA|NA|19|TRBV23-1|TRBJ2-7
TGCGCCAGCAGTCAATCGTCCGCGCCTTCCTCAACCATTCACTACGAGCAGTACTTC
CASSQSSAPSSTIHYEQYF
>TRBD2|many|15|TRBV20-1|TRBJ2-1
TGCAGTGCAACTAGCGGGGGGTCAGTCTACAATGAGCAGTTCTTC
CSATSGGSVYNEQFF
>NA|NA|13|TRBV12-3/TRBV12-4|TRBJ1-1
TGTGCCAGCAGCCCCGAGAAGAACACTGAAGCTTTCTTT
CASSPEKNTEAFF
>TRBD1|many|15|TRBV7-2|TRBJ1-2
TGTGCCAGCAGCTCAGGGGGTGCAGGGAGCTATGGCTACACCTTC
CASSSGGAGSYGYTF
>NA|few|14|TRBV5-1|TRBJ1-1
TGCGCCAGCAGCTTGGAGATACCTAGCACTGAAGCTTTCTTT
CASSLEIPSTEAFF
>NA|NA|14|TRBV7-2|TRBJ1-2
TGTGCCAGCAGCTTAGGGGGGAGCTCGTCTGGCTACACCTTC
CASSLGGSSSGYTF
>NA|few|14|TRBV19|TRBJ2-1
TGTGCCTTCTTACGACCCTATTTTGAAAATGAGCAGTTCTTC
CAFLRPYFENEQFF
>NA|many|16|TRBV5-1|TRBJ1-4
TGCGCCAGCAGGATGCGGGGAGCCTCAACTAATGAAAAACTGTTTTTT
CASRMRGASTNEKLFF
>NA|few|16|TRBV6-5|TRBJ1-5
TGTGCCAGCAGTTACTCGAGGCCTGGGGGCAATCAGCCCCAGCATTTT
CASSYSRPGGNQPQHF
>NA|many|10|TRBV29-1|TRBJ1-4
TGCAGCGGGTGGGAGGAAAAACTGTTTTTT
CSGWEEKLFF
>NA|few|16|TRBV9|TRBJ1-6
TGTGCCAGCAGCGTAGCCCCGGACAGAAATAATTCACCCCTCCACTTT
CASSVAPDRNNSPLHF
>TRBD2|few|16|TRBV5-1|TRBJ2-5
TGCGCCAGCAGCTTGGCCATGTCTAGCGGACAAGAGACCCAGTACTTC
CASSLAMSSGQETQYF
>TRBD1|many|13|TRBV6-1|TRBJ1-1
TGTGCCAGCAGTCGTACAGGGGGCACTGAAGCTTTCTTT
CASSRTGGTEAFF
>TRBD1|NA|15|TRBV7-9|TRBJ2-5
TGTGCCAGCAGCTTCGGGGACAGGGCCCAAGAGACCCAGTACTTC
CASSFGDRAQETQYF
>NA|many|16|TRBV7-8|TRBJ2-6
TGTGCCAGCAGCTTATATGTGAAAAGTGGGGCCAACGTCCTGACTTTC
CASSLYVKSGANVLTF
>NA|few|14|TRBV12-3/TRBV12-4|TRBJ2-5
TGTGCCAGCAGTCAGACTATCACACAAGAGACCCAGTACTTC
CASSQTITQETQYF
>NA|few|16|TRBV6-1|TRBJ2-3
TGTGCCAGCAGTGAATATAGGGGGATAAGCACAGATACGCAGTATTTT
CASSEYRGISTDTQYF
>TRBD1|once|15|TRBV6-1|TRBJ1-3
TGTGCCAGCAGCCTCGGGGGACAGGGGGCGAACACCATATATTTT
CASSLGGQGANTIYF
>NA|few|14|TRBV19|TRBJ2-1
TGTGCCAGTGGGTTAGCGGATACCTACAATGAGCAGTTCTTC
CASGLADTYNEQFF
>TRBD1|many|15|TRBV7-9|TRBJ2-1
TGTGCCAGCAGCTTCACTCCGGGACAGAACAATGAGCAGTTCTTC
CASSFTPGQNNEQFF
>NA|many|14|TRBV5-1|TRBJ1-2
TGCGCCAGCAGCTTGGCTGACGGCTTCTATGGCTACACCTTC
CASSLADGFYGYTF
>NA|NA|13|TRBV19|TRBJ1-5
TGTGCCAGTAGTATAGGGGGGTTTCAGCCCCAGCATTTT
CASSIGGFQPQHF
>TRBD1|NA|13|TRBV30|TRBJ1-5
TGTGCCTGGAGGACAGGGTACGGTCAGCCCCAGCATTTT
CAWRTGYGQPQHF
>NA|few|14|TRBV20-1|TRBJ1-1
TGCAGTGCTAGAGATGGAGGCGGTCATCGGTCAGCTTTCTTT
CSARDGGGHRSAFF
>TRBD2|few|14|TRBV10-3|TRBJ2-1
TGTGCCATCAGGAGGCGGGAGACCGACAATGAGCAGTTCTTC
CAIRRRETDNEQFF
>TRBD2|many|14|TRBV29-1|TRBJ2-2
TGCAGCGGGTCAGCGGGAGCGAACACCGGGGAGCTGTTTTTT
CSGSAGANTGELFF
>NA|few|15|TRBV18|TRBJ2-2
TGTGCCAGCTCACTCCGACCGAGGGGCACCGGGGAGCTGTTTTTT
CASSLRPRGTGELFF
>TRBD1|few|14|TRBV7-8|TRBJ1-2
TGTGCCAGCAGCTTAGTACAGGGGAACTATGGCTACACCTTC
CASSLVQGNYGYTF
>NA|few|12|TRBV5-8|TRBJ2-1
TGTGCCAGCAGGGTATCGAGGGGGGAGCAGTTCTTC
CASRVSRGEQFF